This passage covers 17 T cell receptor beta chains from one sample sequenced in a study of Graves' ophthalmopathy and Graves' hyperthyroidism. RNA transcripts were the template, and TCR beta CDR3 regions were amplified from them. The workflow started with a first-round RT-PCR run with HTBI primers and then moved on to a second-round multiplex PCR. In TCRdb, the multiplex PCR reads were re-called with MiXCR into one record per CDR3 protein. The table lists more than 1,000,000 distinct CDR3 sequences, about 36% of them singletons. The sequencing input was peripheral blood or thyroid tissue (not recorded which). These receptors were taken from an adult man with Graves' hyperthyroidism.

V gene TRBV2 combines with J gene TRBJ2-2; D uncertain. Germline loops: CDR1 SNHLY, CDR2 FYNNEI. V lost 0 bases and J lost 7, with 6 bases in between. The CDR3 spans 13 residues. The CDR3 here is CASSEAPNGELFF. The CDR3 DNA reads TGTGCCAGCAGTGAAGCCCCAAACGGGGAGCTGTTTTTT.

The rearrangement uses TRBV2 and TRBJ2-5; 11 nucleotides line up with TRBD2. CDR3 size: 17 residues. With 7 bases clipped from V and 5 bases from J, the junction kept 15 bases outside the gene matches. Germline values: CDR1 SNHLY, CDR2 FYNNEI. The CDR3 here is CASTRRTSGPGPETQYF. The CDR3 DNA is TGTGCCAGCACCCGGCGGACTAGCGGGCCCGGACCGGAGACCCAGTACTTC.

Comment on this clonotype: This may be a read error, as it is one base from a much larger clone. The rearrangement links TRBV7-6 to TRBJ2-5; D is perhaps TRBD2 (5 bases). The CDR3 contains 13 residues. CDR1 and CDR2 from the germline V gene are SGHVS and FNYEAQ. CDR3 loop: CASREDGKETRYF. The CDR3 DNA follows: TGTGCCAGCAGAGAGGACGGGAAAGAGACCCGGTACTTC.

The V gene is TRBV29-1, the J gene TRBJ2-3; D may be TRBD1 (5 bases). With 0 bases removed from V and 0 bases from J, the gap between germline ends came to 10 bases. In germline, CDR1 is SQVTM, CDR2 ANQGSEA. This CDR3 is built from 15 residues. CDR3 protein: CSVEDSRTSTDTQYF. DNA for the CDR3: TGCAGCGTTGAAGACTCCCGGACAAGCACAGATACGCAGTATTTT.

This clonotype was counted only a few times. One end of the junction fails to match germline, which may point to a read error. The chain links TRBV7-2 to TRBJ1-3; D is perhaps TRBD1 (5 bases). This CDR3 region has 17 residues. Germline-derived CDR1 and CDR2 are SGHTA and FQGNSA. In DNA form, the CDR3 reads TGTGCCAGCAGTTTAGGGATTTGGGGGAAATCTGGAAACACCATATATTTT. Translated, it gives CASSLGIWGKSGNTIYF.

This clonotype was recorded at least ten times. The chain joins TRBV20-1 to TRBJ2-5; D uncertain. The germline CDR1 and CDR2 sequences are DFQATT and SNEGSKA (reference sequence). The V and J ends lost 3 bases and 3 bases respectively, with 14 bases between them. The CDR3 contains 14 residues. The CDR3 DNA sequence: TGCAGTGCTAGTGTAAGACTGGTAAAAGAGACCCAGTACTTC. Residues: CSASVRLVKETQYF.

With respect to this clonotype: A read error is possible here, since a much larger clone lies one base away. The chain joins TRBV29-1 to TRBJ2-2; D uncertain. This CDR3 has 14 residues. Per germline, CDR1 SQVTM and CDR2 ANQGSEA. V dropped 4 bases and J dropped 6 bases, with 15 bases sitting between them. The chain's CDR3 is CSVGLGGLSGELFF. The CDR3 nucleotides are TGCAGCGTTGGCCTGGGTGGTTTGTCCGGGGAGCTGTTTTTT.

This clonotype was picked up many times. CDR3 sequence (DNA): TGTGCCACCGCTGAAGGCCGAGACAGGGTTCACTTT. Protein: CATAEGRDRVHF. The genes are TRBV2 and TRBJ1-6; 7 nucleotides agree with TRBD1. The CDR3 sequence is 12 residues long. After removal of 10 bases from V and 19 bases from J, the junction contained 16 bases not matched to a gene. Germline CDR1 reads SNHLY; CDR2 reads FYNNEI. Full variable domain (outside the CDR3, taken from reference TRBV2 and TRBJ1-6): EPEVTQTPSHQVTQMGQEVILRCVPISNHLYFYWYRQILGQKVEFLVSFYNNEISEKSEIFDDQFSVERPDGSNFTLKIRSTKLEDSAMYFCATAEGRDRVHFGNGTRLTVT.

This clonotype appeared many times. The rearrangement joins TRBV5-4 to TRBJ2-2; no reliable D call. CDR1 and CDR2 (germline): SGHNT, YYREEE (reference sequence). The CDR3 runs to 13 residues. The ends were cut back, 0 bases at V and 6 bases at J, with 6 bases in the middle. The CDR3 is CASSLDGPGELFF. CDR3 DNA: TGTGCCAGCAGCTTGGATGGTCCCGGGGAGCTGTTTTTT.

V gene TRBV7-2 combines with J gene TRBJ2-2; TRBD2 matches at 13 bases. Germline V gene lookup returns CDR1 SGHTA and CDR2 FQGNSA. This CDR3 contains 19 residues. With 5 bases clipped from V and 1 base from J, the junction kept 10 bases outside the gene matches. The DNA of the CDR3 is TGTGCCAGCAGCGTGGGACTAGCGGGAAATCCCCTGAACACCGGGGAGCTGTTTTTT. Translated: CASSVGLAGNPLNTGELFF.

The CDR3 DNA reads TGCAGTGCTAGACCTCACCGGGACGGAGATAATCAGCCCCAGCATTTT. Its translation: CSARPHRDGDNQPQHF. The chain couples TRBV20-1 to TRBJ1-5; TRBD1 is a possible D gene (5 bases). Trimming removed 2 bases at V and 4 bases at J, with 18 bases between. CDR3 length: 16 residues. Looked up from germline, CDR1 is DFQATT and CDR2 is SNEGSKA (reference sequence).

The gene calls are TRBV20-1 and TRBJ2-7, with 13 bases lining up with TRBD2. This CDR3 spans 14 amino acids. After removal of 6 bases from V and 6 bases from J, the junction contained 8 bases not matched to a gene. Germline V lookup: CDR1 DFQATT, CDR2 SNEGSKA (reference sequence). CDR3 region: CSAQGLAGVSEQYF. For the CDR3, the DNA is TGCAGTGCCCAAGGACTAGCGGGAGTATCCGAGCAGTACTTC.

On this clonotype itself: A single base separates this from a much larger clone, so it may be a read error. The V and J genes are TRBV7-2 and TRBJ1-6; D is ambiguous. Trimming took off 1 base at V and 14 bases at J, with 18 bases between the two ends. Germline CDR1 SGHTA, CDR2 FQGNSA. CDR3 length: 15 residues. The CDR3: CASSLGRAPSESLHF. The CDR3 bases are TGTGCCAGCAGCTTAGGCCGGGCGCCCAGTGAATCCCTCCACTTT.

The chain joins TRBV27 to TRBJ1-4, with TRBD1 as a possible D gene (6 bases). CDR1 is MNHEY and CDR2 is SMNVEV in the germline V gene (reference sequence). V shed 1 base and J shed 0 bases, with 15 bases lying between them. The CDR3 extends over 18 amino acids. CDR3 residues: CASSLYSGTQATNEKLFF. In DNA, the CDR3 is TGTGCCAGCAGTTTATATTCCGGGACACAGGCAACTAATGAAAAACTGTTTTTT.

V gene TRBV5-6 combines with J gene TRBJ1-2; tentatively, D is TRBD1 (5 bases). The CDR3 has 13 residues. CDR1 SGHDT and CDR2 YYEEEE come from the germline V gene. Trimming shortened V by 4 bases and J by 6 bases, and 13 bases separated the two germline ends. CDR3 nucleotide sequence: TGTGCCAGCAGCGACACAGGCGGCAATGGCTACACCTTC. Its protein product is CASSDTGGNGYTF.

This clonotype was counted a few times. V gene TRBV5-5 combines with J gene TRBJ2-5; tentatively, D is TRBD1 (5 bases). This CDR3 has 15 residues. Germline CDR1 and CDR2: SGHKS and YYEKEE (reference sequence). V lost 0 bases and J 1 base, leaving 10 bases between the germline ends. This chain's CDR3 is CASSLEGSAQETQYF. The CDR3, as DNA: TGTGCCAGCAGCTTGGAGGGGTCAGCCCAAGAGACCCAGTACTTC. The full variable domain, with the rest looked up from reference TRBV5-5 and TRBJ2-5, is DAGVTQSPTHLIKTRGQQVTLRCSPISGHKSVSWYQQVLGQGPQFIFQYYEKEERGRGNFPDRFSARQFPNYSSELNVNALLLGDSALYLCASSLEGSAQETQYFGPGTRLLVL.

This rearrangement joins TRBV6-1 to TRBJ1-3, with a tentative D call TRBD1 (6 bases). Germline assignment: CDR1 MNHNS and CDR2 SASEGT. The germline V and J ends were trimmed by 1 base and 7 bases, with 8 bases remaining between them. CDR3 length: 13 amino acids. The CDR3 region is CASSEVDRNTIYF. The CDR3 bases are TGTGCCAGCAGTGAAGTCGACAGGAACACCATATATTTT.